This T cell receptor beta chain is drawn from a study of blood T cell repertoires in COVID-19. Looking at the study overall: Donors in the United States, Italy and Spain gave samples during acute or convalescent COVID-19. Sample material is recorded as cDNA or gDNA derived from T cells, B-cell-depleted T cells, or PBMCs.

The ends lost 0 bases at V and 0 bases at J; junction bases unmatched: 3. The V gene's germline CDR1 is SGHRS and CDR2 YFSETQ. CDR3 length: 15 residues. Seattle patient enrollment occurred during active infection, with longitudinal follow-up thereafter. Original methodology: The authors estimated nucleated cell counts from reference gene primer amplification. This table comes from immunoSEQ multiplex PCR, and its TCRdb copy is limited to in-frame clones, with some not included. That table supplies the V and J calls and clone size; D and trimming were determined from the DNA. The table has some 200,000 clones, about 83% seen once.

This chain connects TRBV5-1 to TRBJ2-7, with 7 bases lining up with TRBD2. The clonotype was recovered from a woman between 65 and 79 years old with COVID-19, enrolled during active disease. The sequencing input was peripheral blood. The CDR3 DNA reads TGCGCCAGCAGCTTGGGAGCGGGGTCCTCCTACGAGCAGTACTTC. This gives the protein CASSLGAGSSYEQYF.